The 18 T cell receptor beta chains in this list originate from one sample, sequenced in a study of cytomegalovirus exposure and HLA in healthy donors. Only in-frame clones appear in the TCRdb table, and some are missing; sequencing was by immunoSEQ multiplex PCR. The data show about 360,000 clones, with approximately 90% seen just once and around 0.8% held by the top ten. The sequenced sample consisted of PBMCs. These receptors came from a woman aged 18-29 years in good health and CMV-seronegative.

The chain is built from TRBV30 and TRBJ2-5; a possible D gene is TRBD2 (6 bases). The CDR3 is made up of 13 amino acids. V was shortened by 7 bases and J by 7 bases, with 19 bases between the two germline ends. Germline V gene data show CDR1 as GTSNPN and CDR2 as SVGIG (reference sequence). DNA for the CDR3: TGTGCCTTGGGCCGCGGCCCGGAGGGGACCCAGTACTTC. Encoded protein: CALGRGPEGTQYF.

A word on this clone: Other DNA sequences within the sample encode an identical CDR3. V and J are TRBV28 and TRBJ2-7; no reliable D call. The CDR3 length is 11 residues. CDR1 MDHEN and CDR2 SYDVKM come from the germline V gene. Trimming pared 5 bases from V and 2 bases from J, leaving 4 bases between. For the CDR3, the DNA is TGTGCCAGCAGTCCTGCCTACGAGCAGTACTTC. Protein product: CASSPAYEQYF.

V gene TRBV5-6 combines with J gene TRBJ1-5, with D perhaps TRBD1 (5 bases). Germline V gene data show CDR1 as SGHDT and CDR2 as YYEEEE. The CDR3 sequence is 14 residues long. V lost 4 bases and J lost 8, with 16 bases in between. The CDR3, as DNA: TGTGCCAGCAGCATCGGGACCCGGGGGGAGCCCCAGCATTTT. It is translated as CASSIGTRGEPQHF.

This clone was seen once. The J gene is TRBJ2-7, the V gene TRBV4-2, with D perhaps matching TRBD2 (6 bases). CDR3 length: 16 residues. The V gene lost 4 bases and the J gene lost 5 bases, with 21 bases spanning the gap. Germline assignment: CDR1 LGHNA and CDR2 YNFKEQ. The CDR3 sequence: CASSLSLPGRRDEQYF. CDR3 nucleotide sequence: TGTGCCAGCAGCCTGAGTCTCCCCGGGAGAAGGGACGAGCAGTACTTC.

This chain joins TRBV7-2 and TRBJ2-2; TRBD2 matches 14 bases. The J segment lost 6 bases and the V segment lost 5 bases, leaving 5 bases of the junction unmatched. The germline V gene has CDR1 SGHTA and CDR2 FQGNSA. The CDR3 sequence is 16 residues long. CDR3 in amino acids: CASSTRTSGRSGELFF. CDR3 coding DNA: TGTGCCAGCAGCACTCGGACTAGCGGGAGGTCCGGGGAGCTGTTTTTT.

The rearrangement links TRBV5-4 to TRBJ1-2; 7 bases fit TRBD1. Trimming at V came to 4 bases and at J to 1 base, leaving 10 bases not matched to a gene. Germline values: CDR1 SGHNT, CDR2 YYREEE (reference sequence). CDR3 length equals 16 residues. In nucleotides, the CDR3 is TGTGCCAGCAGCGTCAGAGGGGGCTGGGTTAACTATGGCTACACCTTC. The encoded protein is CASSVRGGWVNYGYTF.

The chain carries TRBV28 and TRBJ1-6; TRBD1 might be the D (5 bases). V was trimmed by 6 bases and J by 4 bases, leaving 16 bases between them. This CDR3 region has 16 residues. The germline V gene has CDR1 MDHEN and CDR2 SYDVKM. For the CDR3, the DNA is TGTGCCAGCAGGGGCCCCGGGACTGTTTATAATTCACCCCTCCACTTT. Translating gives CASRGPGTVYNSPLHF.

In its sample, this clone was seen once. The chain has TRBV7-6 and TRBJ2-1; no reliable D call. The CDR3 length is 14 residues. CDR1 SGHVS and CDR2 FNYEAQ come from the germline V gene. V lost 5 bases and J lost 3, with 11 bases in between. Written as DNA, the CDR3 is TGTGCCAGCAGCCTAGACCCTAGCTACAATGAGCAGTTCTTC. It encodes CASSLDPSYNEQFF.

J is TRBJ1-5 and V is TRBV19, with 9 bases fitting TRBD1. V gave up 7 bases and J gave up 3 bases; unmatched junction bases: 16. Per germline, CDR1 LNHDA and CDR2 SQIVND (reference sequence). The CDR3 spans 18 residues. The CDR3 region has the DNA TGTGCCAGTACTCCGGGACAGGGCCCGGGGGGATTCAATCAGCCCCAGCATTTT. Its translation: CASTPGQGPGGFNQPQHF. The full variable domain, completed using reference TRBV19 and TRBJ1-5, is DGGITQSPKYLFRKEGQNVTLSCEQNLNHDAMYWYRQDPGQGLRLIYYSQIVNDFQKGDIAEGYSVSREKKESFPLTVTSAQKNPTAFYLCASTPGQGPGGFNQPQHFGDGTRLSIL.

This clone turned up a few times. The genes are TRBV9 and TRBJ1-5; no firm D call. V was cut by 0 bases and J by 1 base, with 5 bases left in between. The CDR3 loop spans 14 amino acids. In germline, CDR1 is SGDLS, CDR2 YYNGEE. CDR3 amino acids: CASSVGQSNQPQHF. CDR3 sequence (DNA): TGTGCCAGCAGCGTAGGGCAGAGCAATCAGCCCCAGCATTTT.

The chain recombines TRBV27 with TRBJ2-5, with 8 bases identical to TRBD2. With V trimmed by 6 bases and J by 5 bases, 11 bases remained unmatched. There are 15 residues in the CDR3. The germline V gene has CDR1 MNHEY and CDR2 SMNVEV (reference sequence). CDR3 sequence reads: CASRRIAGRIETQYF. The CDR3 DNA sequence: TGTGCCAGCAGGCGGATAGCGGGACGTATTGAGACCCAGTACTTC.

This clone was found once. The chain carries TRBV11-2 and TRBJ2-5; D is perhaps TRBD2 (5 bases). Between the trimmed V and J ends, which lost 1 base and 3 bases, there was a span of 9 bases. Germline CDR1 is SGHAT and CDR2 is FQNNGV. The CDR3 spans 14 residues. CDR3 nucleotide sequence: TGTGCCAGCAGCTTAGTCACCGGGGAAGAGACCCAGTACTTC. It codes for CASSLVTGEETQYF.

This chain uses TRBV19 with TRBJ1-4; 10 positions agree with TRBD1. This CDR3 contains 16 residues. V shed 0 bases, J shed 8 bases, and the junction held 6 bases outside the gene matches. Germline lookup yields CDR1 LNHDA and CDR2 SQIVND (reference sequence). CDR3 sequence: CASSIESGTGAEKLFF. For the CDR3, the DNA is TGTGCCAGTAGTATAGAATCCGGGACAGGGGCCGAAAAACTGTTTTTT.

This chain joins TRBV6-1 and TRBJ2-2, with a tentative D call TRBD2 (7 bases). The CDR3 has 15 amino acids. CDR1 MNHNS and CDR2 SASEGT come from the germline V gene. V gave up 3 bases and J gave up 4 bases, with 12 bases separating them. The chain's CDR3 is CASSDGGGGTGELFF. The CDR3 DNA is TGTGCCAGCAGTGATGGCGGGGGCGGCACCGGGGAGCTGTTTTTT.

The chain uses TRBV2 and TRBJ2-5; D is uncertain. From germline, CDR1 is SNHLY and CDR2 FYNNEI. The CDR3 contains 14 residues. The V gene lost 6 bases and the J gene lost 5 bases, with 16 bases spanning the gap. CDR3 nucleotides: TGTGCCAGCAGCTGGAGCCTCCACCCCGAGACCCAGTACTTC. Protein sequence: CASSWSLHPETQYF.

V gene TRBV7-9 combines with J gene TRBJ2-2; D perhaps matches TRBD2 (6 bases). V was clipped by 3 bases and J by 5 bases, with 13 bases between them. The germline V gene encodes CDR1 SEHNR and CDR2 FQNEAQ (reference sequence). The CDR3 is made up of 15 amino acids. CDR3 DNA sequence: TGTGCCAGCAGCTTCCTAGGGACTGGTACCGGGGAGCTGTTTTTT. It is translated as CASSFLGTGTGELFF.

This chain joins TRBV29-1 and TRBJ2-3; no reliable D call. The CDR3 is 10 residues long. Germline assignment: CDR1 SQVTM and CDR2 ANQGSEA. CDR3 protein: CGARWDTQYF. The CDR3, as DNA: TGCGGAGCCCGGTGGGATACGCAGTATTTT.

This clone was seen a few times. The chain recombines TRBV30 with TRBJ1-1, with TRBD1 identical over 7 bases. From germline, CDR1 is GTSNPN and CDR2 SVGIG (reference sequence). CDR3 length equals 15 residues. With 0 bases clipped from V and 1 base from J, the junction kept 5 bases outside the gene matches. CDR3 in DNA: TGTGCCTGGAGTGTTGGACAGGTACGGAACACTGAAGCTTTCTTT. Amino acids: CAWSVGQVRNTEAFF.